The rows below give T cell receptor beta chains drawn from one sample of a study of cytomegalovirus exposure and HLA in healthy donors. Profiled with immunoSEQ multiplex PCR; TCRdb holds only in-frame clones, not every one. The table shows 110,000 to 150,000 clones, with about four fifths occurring only once. Specimen: PBMCs. The source of these receptors is a man in his thirties or forties in good health and CMV-seronegative. CDR3s include the opening cysteine and the closing phenylalanine or tryptophan. Fields, in order: D gene, V gene, clone size, J gene, CDR3 DNA, CDR3 protein. D genes are given only for firm matches. Size is omitted from some rows. Given values are once, few, many or a class for expanded clones.

TRBD1	TRBV5-1	once	TRBJ2-2	TGCGCCAGCAGCTCCCGACAGGGCGGCACCGGGGAGCTGTTTTTT	CASSSRQGGTGELFF
TRBD1	TRBV28	NA	TRBJ1-2	TGTGCCAGCTCGGACCCGAAACAGGGGTTCTATGGCTACACCTTC	CASSDPKQGFYGYTF
NA	TRBV7-9	few	TRBJ1-1	TGTGCCAGCAGCAGTAATCGGGACAAGGGTGAAGCTTTCTTT	CASSSNRDKGEAFF
TRBD1	TRBV5-1	NA	TRBJ2-3	TGCGCCAGCAGCAAGGACAGGGGTCAAGATACGCAGTATTTT	CASSKDRGQDTQYF
TRBD2	TRBV6-1	NA	TRBJ2-1	TGTGCCAGCAGGGCCCGGACTAGCGGGATTAATGAGCAGTTCTTC	CASRARTSGINEQFF
TRBD1	TRBV7-7	NA	TRBJ2-3	TGTGCCAGCAGCCGTGGACAGGCCTACACAGATACGCAGTATTTT	CASSRGQAYTDTQYF
NA	TRBV19	few	TRBJ2-2	TGTGCCAGTGTGCAGGGGCAATTTACCGGGGAGCTGTTTTTT	CASVQGQFTGELFF
TRBD2	TRBV27	NA	TRBJ2-3	TGTGCCAGCGGGGGGGTAAGCACAGATACGCAGTATTTT	CASGGVSTDTQYF
NA	TRBV6-5	NA	TRBJ2-7	TGTGCCAGCAGGAAGGCTATAGCAATCAACGAGCAGTACTTC	CASRKAIAINEQYF
NA	TRBV28	NA	TRBJ1-5	TGTGCCAGCAGTTTAGGGACATTTGGATCTCAGCCCCAGCATTTT	CASSLGTFGSQPQHF
NA	TRBV27	NA	TRBJ2-2	TGTGCCAGCAGACCAACAGGGACCGGGGAGCTGTTTTTT	CASRPTGTGELFF
TRBD1	TRBV5-5	NA	TRBJ1-5	TGTGCCAGCCACTGGGGACAGGTGTATAGCAATCAGCCCCAGCATTTT	CASHWGQVYSNQPQHF
NA	TRBV19	once	TRBJ2-5	TGTGCCAGTAGTATGGGGGGTATCGAGACCCAGTACTTC	CASSMGGIETQYF
NA	TRBV4-1	NA	TRBJ2-3	TGCGCCAGCAGCCACTGGGCCAGGGACAAATACACAGATACGCAGTATTTT	CASSHWARDKYTDTQYF
NA	TRBV27	NA	TRBJ2-7	TGTGCCAGCAGTTTATTTCAGGGGCGGGAGCGGTACGAGCAGTACTTC	CASSLFQGRERYEQYF
NA	TRBV7-9	once	TRBJ2-1	TGTGCCAGCAGCTTACTACTAGCCCATGAGCAGTTCTTC	CASSLLLAHEQFF
NA	TRBV5-4	NA	TRBJ2-7	TGTGCCAGCAGCCCGACCCCTAGCGTGAATTACGAGCAGTACTTC	CASSPTPSVNYEQYF
TRBD1	TRBV19	few	TRBJ1-5	TGTGCCAGCACCGGGACAGGGGGCTCCAATCAGCCCCAGCATTTT	CASTGTGGSNQPQHF
TRBD1	TRBV7-2	once	TRBJ1-1	TGTGCCAGCAGCTCCAGACCCCGACAGGGAGCGGCTTTCTTT	CASSSRPRQGAAFF
TRBD1	TRBV7-2	NA	TRBJ1-1	TGTGCCAGCAGCCCCTCTCCAGGGGGAATAGCTTTCTTT	CASSPSPGGIAFF
TRBD2	TRBV9	NA	TRBJ2-1	TGTGCCAGCAGCGTAGGAGCGGGGGCCTACAATGAGCAGTTCTTC	CASSVGAGAYNEQFF
NA	TRBV29-1	NA	TRBJ2-7	TGCAGCGTCCGGCGGGATTCCTACGAGCAGTACTTC	CSVRRDSYEQYF
NA	TRBV4-1	NA	TRBJ2-7	TGCGCCAGCAGCCAAGATTTTGGTGTTTCAGGCTACGAGCAGTACTTC	CASSQDFGVSGYEQYF
NA	TRBV19	NA	TRBJ1-1	TGTGCCAGTAGTAAACGACAGGAGGACACTGAAGCTTTCTTT	CASSKRQEDTEAFF
NA	TRBV5-4	few	TRBJ1-6	TGTGCCAGCAGCACCAGGGACAAATATAATTCACCCCTCCACTTT	CASSTRDKYNSPLHF
NA	TRBV6-1	few	TRBJ1-5	TGTGCCAGCAGAAATTTAAATCAGCCCCAGCATTTT	CASRNLNQPQHF
TRBD1	TRBV7-9	NA	TRBJ2-1	TGTGCCAGCAGCTTAGCCCTTCGAGGGGGCACGGGGTCCTACAATGAGCAGTTCTTC	CASSLALRGGTGSYNEQFF
TRBD1	TRBV29-1	few	TRBJ2-1	TGCAGCGGAGTATTGACAGGGTTGAACGGGGAGCAGTTCTTC	CSGVLTGLNGEQFF
TRBD1	TRBV18	NA	TRBJ2-1	TGTGCCAGCTCACCCAGGACAGGGAGCTCCTACAATGAGCAGTTCTTC	CASSPRTGSSYNEQFF
NA	TRBV27	NA	TRBJ2-1	TGTGCCAGCAGTCTTAGCGGCTCCTACAATGAGCAGTTCTTC	CASSLSGSYNEQFF
TRBD1	TRBV19	NA	TRBJ1-2	TGTGCCAGTAGCAGAGACAGGGTATGGGGCTACACCTTC	CASSRDRVWGYTF
TRBD2	TRBV9	NA	TRBJ2-7	TGTGCCAGCAGCGTAGAGGGTAGCGGGGACGAGCAGTACTTC	CASSVEGSGDEQYF
TRBD1	TRBV28	NA	TRBJ2-1	TGTGCCAGCAGTTTAGATCAGGGGGCTGAGTTCTTC	CASSLDQGAEFF
NA	TRBV2	NA	TRBJ1-4	TGTGCCAGCCGGACGCAGGGCGTGGGTGAAAAACTGTTTTTT	CASRTQGVGEKLFF
NA	TRBV29-1	NA	TRBJ2-7	TGCAGCGTTGAAGATGCGTACGAGCAGTACTTC	CSVEDAYEQYF
TRBD1	TRBV5-1	NA	TRBJ1-5	TGCGCCAGCAGCTTGGCGGGACAGACCCATCAGCCCCAGCATTTT	CASSLAGQTHQPQHF
NA	TRBV27	NA	TRBJ2-5	TGTGCCAGCAGTTTATCGTGGCGGGACGGGGAGACCCAGTACTTC	CASSLSWRDGETQYF
TRBD1	TRBV5-1	NA	TRBJ1-1	TGCGCCAGCAGAGCTACAGGGGTGAACACTGAAGCTTTCTTT	CASRATGVNTEAFF
NA	TRBV20-1	NA	TRBJ1-2	TGCAGTGTCCCTGCGGGCTACACCTTC	CSVPAGYTF
TRBD1	TRBV29-1	NA	TRBJ2-1	TGCAGCGTTAACTCGATTTTCGGGACAGGGGTTGTCGATGAGCAGTTCTTC	CSVNSIFGTGVVDEQFF
NA	TRBV5-1	NA	TRBJ1-2	TGCGCCAGCTCGGGGGAGAACTATGGCTACACCTTC	CASSGENYGYTF
TRBD1	TRBV2	once	TRBJ2-1	TGTGCCAGCAGTCCCCGACAGGGCTCCTACAATGAGCAGTTCTTC	CASSPRQGSYNEQFF
NA	TRBV5-1	NA	TRBJ1-4	TGCGCCAGCAGCTTGGATAACAGCTATGAAAAACTGTTTTTT	CASSLDNSYEKLFF
TRBD2	TRBV7-8	NA	TRBJ2-1	TGTGCCAGCAGCGTACCTCCCAGGCTAGCGGGGGTAACCTACAATGAGCAGTTCTTC	CASSVPPRLAGVTYNEQFF
TRBD2	TRBV29-1	NA	TRBJ2-7	TGCAGCGTTCTGTTTTGGGGACTAGCGGGATCCTACGAGCAGTACTTC	CSVLFWGLAGSYEQYF
NA	TRBV18	NA	TRBJ2-5	TGTGCCAGCTCACCACCGGAGACCAAAGAGACCCAGTACTTC	CASSPPETKETQYF
NA	TRBV18	NA	TRBJ1-1	TGTGCCAGCTCACCAACTGGTGAAGCTTTCTTT	CASSPTGEAFF
TRBD1	TRBV4-1	NA	TRBJ2-7	TGCGCCAGCAGCCAAGATAGGGACAGGGCCTACGAGCAGTACTTC	CASSQDRDRAYEQYF
TRBD1	TRBV10-1	few	TRBJ2-2	TGCGCCAGCAGGGGACAGGGGGCAACCGGGGAGCTGTTTTTT	CASRGQGATGELFF
TRBD1	TRBV2	NA	TRBJ1-5	TGTGCCAGCAGTCGGACAGGGGAGAGTCAGCCCCAGCATTTT	CASSRTGESQPQHF